The 23 T cell receptor beta chains below come from one sample, sequenced in a study of blood T cell repertoires in COVID-19 (TCRdb year 2020). Libraries were constructed by the immunoSEQ multiplex PCR assay. TCRdb provides this immuneACCESS table in a form limited to in-frame rearrangements. Some clones are lacking; in checked studies, under half of them reflect an unresolved V gene, and why the rest are absent is not known. The sample records fewer than 500,000 clones, nearly 90% of which are singletons. The top ten constitute nearly 2% of the sample. The sequenced material came from PBMCs or T cells enriched from blood (not recorded which). The receptor set was obtained from a woman between 18 and 29 years old with acute COVID-19.

The V call is TRBV5-4, the J call TRBJ1-1; tentative D call: TRBD1 (5 bases). CDR1 and CDR2 (germline): SGHNT, YYREEE (reference sequence). This CDR3 has 15 residues. The V end lost 1 base, the J end lost 3 bases, and 13 bases lay between the germline ends. This CDR3 reads CASSLKAGGDTEAFF. CDR3 sequence (DNA): TGTGCCAGCAGCTTGAAGGCAGGAGGGGACACTGAAGCTTTCTTT. Drawing the rest from reference TRBV5-4 and TRBJ1-1, the complete variable domain is ETGVTQSPTHLIKTRGQQVTLRCSSQSGHNTVSWYQQALGQGPQFIFQYYREEENGRGNFPPRFSGLQFPNYSSELNVNALELDDSALYLCASSLKAGGDTEAFFGQGTRLTVV.

The rearrangement links TRBV5-6 to TRBJ2-5; 8 bases are a match to TRBD2. The V gene's germline CDR1 is SGHDT and CDR2 YYEEEE. V was pared by 2 bases and J by 1 base, with 10 bases of the junction left unmatched. The CDR3 has 17 amino acids. CDR3 loop: CASSFRATGGPQETQYF. DNA of the CDR3: TGTGCCAGCAGCTTTCGTGCGACGGGAGGGCCCCAAGAGACCCAGTACTTC. The full variable domain, in which reference TRBV5-6 and TRBJ2-5 provide the parts outside the CDR3, is DAGVTQSPTHLIKTRGQQVTLRCSPKSGHDTVSWYQQALGQGPQFIFQYYEEEERQRGNFPDRFSGHQFPNYSSELNVNALLLGDSALYLCASSFRATGGPQETQYFGPGTRLLVL.

The chain recombines TRBV7-9 with TRBJ1-4, with TRBD1 matching 9 bases. Germline assignment: CDR1 SEHNR and CDR2 FQNEAQ (reference sequence). V dropped 5 bases and J dropped 11; count of bases not matched to a gene: 9. The CDR3 sequence is 14 residues long. The CDR3 region is CASSPQGAAAKLFF. CDR3 DNA: TGTGCCAGCAGCCCACAGGGGGCGGCCGCGAAACTGTTTTTT.

The V call is TRBV7-9, the J call TRBJ2-1, with 8 bases aligning to TRBD2. This CDR3 is built from 16 residues. The V gene's germline CDR1 is SEHNR and CDR2 FQNEAQ (reference sequence). V lost 1 base and J lost 6; bases outside the gene matches: 8. The CDR3, as DNA: TGTGCCAGCAGCTTAGGAACAGCGGGAGTTCGCAATGAGCAGTTCTTC. Its translation: CASSLGTAGVRNEQFF.

The chain employs TRBV6-5 and TRBJ1-1; possible D gene TRBD1, 6 bases. The germline V gene has CDR1 MNHEY and CDR2 SVGAGI. The CDR3 is 15 amino acids. V was pared by 4 bases and J by 1 base, with 13 bases between. This CDR3 is CASSSRTTGNTEAFF. CDR3 coding DNA: TGTGCCAGCAGTTCCAGGACGACAGGGAACACTGAAGCTTTCTTT.

This clone is a singleton in its sample. This sequence joins TRBV15 and TRBJ2-1; the D is unclear. Trimming took 3 bases from V and 0 from J, leaving 12 bases between them. Germline assignment: CDR1 LNHNV and CDR2 YYDKDF (reference sequence). This CDR3 has 16 residues. Here the CDR3 reads CATSSSSPSSYNEQFF. The CDR3, as DNA: TGTGCCACCAGCAGTAGCAGTCCGAGCTCCTACAATGAGCAGTTCTTC.

This chain connects TRBV5-5 to TRBJ2-5, with TRBD2 matching 8 bases. V was pared by 2 bases and J by 3 bases, with 21 bases of the junction left unmatched. This CDR3 contains 20 residues. The germline CDR1 and CDR2 sequences are SGHKS and YYEKEE (reference sequence). CDR3 loop: CASSFEAGRGSGRGEETQYF. As DNA, the CDR3 is TGTGCCAGCAGCTTCGAAGCGGGTAGGGGGAGCGGGAGAGGGGAAGAGACCCAGTACTTC.

V usage is TRBV6-5 and J usage is TRBJ2-7; TRBD2 matches 10 bases. Germline CDR1 and CDR2: MNHEY and SVGAGI. The CDR3 totals 15 residues. The junction had 5 bases not matched to a gene; V was cut back by 6 bases and J by 0 bases. The CDR3 loop reads CASRSPSGGSYEQYF. Here the CDR3 DNA reads TGTGCCAGCAGGTCCCCTAGCGGGGGCTCCTACGAGCAGTACTTC.

J is TRBJ2-1 and V is TRBV6-6; possibly TRBD2 for D (6 bases). Germline values: CDR1 MNHNY, CDR2 SVGAGI (reference sequence). The CDR3 is 16 residues long. Trimming took 0 bases from V and 5 from J, leaving 14 bases between them. In DNA form, the CDR3 reads TGTGCCAGCAGTTACTCACGGGGTAGCGGCAACAATGAGCAGTTCTTC. It yields the protein CASSYSRGSGNNEQFF.

The chain recombines TRBV14 with TRBJ2-2; no firm D call. There are 13 residues in the CDR3. Looked up from germline, CDR1 is SGHDN and CDR2 is FVKESK. V lost 4 bases and J 4 bases, leaving 7 bases between the germline ends. The CDR3 loop reads CASSPSSTGELFF. The CDR3 region has the DNA TGTGCCAGCAGCCCGTCCTCCACCGGGGAGCTGTTTTTT.

The chain has TRBV19 and TRBJ2-7, with TRBD2 identical over 11 bases. Trimming cost V 8 bases and J 4 bases; bases outside gene matches: 10. This CDR3 spans 15 amino acids. Looked up from germline, CDR1 is LNHDA and CDR2 is SQIVND (reference sequence). The CDR3, as DNA: TGTGCCAGTCGAACTAGCGGGAGTTGGCTTTACGAGCAGTACTTC. Translation: CASRTSGSWLYEQYF.

The chain is built from TRBV28 and TRBJ2-2; 10 nucleotides align to TRBD2. Germline values: CDR1 MDHEN, CDR2 SYDVKM. This CDR3 comprises 15 residues. V shed 8 bases and J 2 bases; nucleotides not matched to a gene: 5. The CDR3 region has the DNA TGTGCCAGCGGGTTAGCGGGAGGTAACACCGGGGAGCTGTTTTTT. It codes for CASGLAGGNTGELFF.

Comments on this clone: Other DNA sequences in the sample encode the same CDR3. The chain is built from TRBV9 and TRBJ2-2, with a possible D match to TRBD2 (5 bases). The CDR3 runs to 14 residues. V lost 4 bases to trimming and J lost 2 bases, with 9 bases between them. The germline V gene has CDR1 SGDLS and CDR2 YYNGEE. The CDR3 DNA reads as TGTGCCAGCAGCCCCCGGGGAAACACCGGGGAGCTGTTTTTT. It codes for CASSPRGNTGELFF.

This sequence joins TRBV25-1 and TRBJ1-5; the D is unclear. Between the trimmed V and J ends, which lost 3 bases and 8 bases, there was a span of 14 bases. The CDR3 extends over 14 amino acids. The germline gives CDR1 MGHDK, CDR2 SYGVNS. The CDR3: CASSDRGRLEPQHF. The DNA for the CDR3 is TGTGCCAGCAGTGATCGAGGCAGATTGGAGCCCCAGCATTTT.

The chain recombines TRBV19 with TRBJ1-5, with a tentative D call TRBD1 (5 bases). Germline V gene lookup returns CDR1 LNHDA and CDR2 SQIVND (reference sequence). This CDR3 has 12 residues. V was trimmed by 6 bases and J by 7 bases, leaving 10 bases between them. Here the CDR3 reads CASRGRQQPQHF. CDR3 nucleotides: TGTGCCAGTAGGGGGCGGCAACAGCCCCAGCATTTT. The full variable domain, in which reference TRBV19 and TRBJ1-5 provide the parts outside the CDR3, is DGGITQSPKYLFRKEGQNVTLSCEQNLNHDAMYWYRQDPGQGLRLIYYSQIVNDFQKGDIAEGYSVSREKKESFPLTVTSAQKNPTAFYLCASRGRQQPQHFGDGTRLSIL.

V gene TRBV11-1 combines with J gene TRBJ2-2, with TRBD2 matching 8 bases. Looked up from germline, CDR1 is SGHAT and CDR2 is FQDESV (reference sequence). The CDR3 is 16 residues long. Trimming at V came to 5 bases and at J to 4 bases, leaving 9 bases not matched to a gene. The chain's CDR3 is CASSPTSGGLTGELFF. DNA for the CDR3: TGTGCCAGCAGCCCGACCAGCGGGGGCCTCACCGGGGAGCTGTTTTTT. The full variable domain, rest sourced from reference TRBV11-1 and TRBJ2-2, is EAEVAQSPRYKITEKSQAVAFWCDPISGHATLYWYRQILGQGPELLVQFQDESVVDDSQLPKDRFSAERLKGVDSTLKIQPAELGDSAMYLCASSPTSGGLTGELFFGEGSRLTVL.

The J gene is TRBJ2-3, the V gene TRBV7-2; D perhaps matches TRBD2 (6 bases). Germline V gene data show CDR1 as SGHTA and CDR2 as FQGNSA. The V and J ends lost 2 bases and 0 bases respectively, with 12 bases between them. The CDR3 is made up of 16 amino acids. The CDR3 DNA reads as TGTGCCAGCAGCTTATCGCGCGGGATAAGCACAGATACGCAGTATTTT. Translation gives CASSLSRGISTDTQYF.

The chain joins TRBV19 to TRBJ1-5; 7 nucleotides agree with TRBD1. This CDR3 has 17 residues. CDR1 is LNHDA and CDR2 is SQIVND in the germline V gene (reference sequence). The J segment lost 7 bases and the V segment lost 6 bases, leaving 18 bases of the junction unmatched. CDR3 region: CASSYKAWAGGRQPQHF. In nucleotides, the CDR3 is TGTGCCAGTAGCTATAAAGCGTGGGCAGGGGGAAGACAGCCCCAGCATTTT.

The chain has TRBV10-1 and TRBJ1-6; D remains unclear. The CDR3 extends over 13 amino acids. Germline CDR1 and CDR2: WNHNN and SYGVQD (reference sequence). V was clipped by 4 bases and J by 6 bases, with 7 bases between them. Here the CDR3 reads CASSVAGNSPLHF. The DNA of the CDR3 is TGCGCCAGCAGTGTAGCGGGTAATTCACCCCTCCACTTT.

Here the CDR3 DNA reads TGTGCCAGCAGCCTGGCGTTGGTCGGCGTACAGGCCCAGTACTTC. It specifies CASSLALVGVQAQYF. The genes are TRBV5-4 and TRBJ2-5; D is perhaps TRBD1 (5 bases). The CDR3 extends over 15 amino acids. Germline V lookup: CDR1 SGHNT, CDR2 YYREEE (reference sequence). Trimming stripped 4 bases from V and 9 bases from J, with 22 bases between.

This chain joins TRBV9 and TRBJ1-2; D call uncertain. Trimming left V 4 bases short and J 6 bases short, with 19 bases between. The germline gives CDR1 SGDLS, CDR2 YYNGEE. The CDR3 extends over 15 amino acids. The CDR3 nucleotides read TGTGCCAGCAGCCCGAATGGTTTGGGGAGGGATGGCTACACCTTC. Translating it yields CASSPNGLGRDGYTF.

The gene calls are TRBV5-1 and TRBJ2-3, with 7 bases aligning to TRBD1. The CDR3 sequence is 15 residues long. With V trimmed by 7 bases and J by 6 bases, 14 bases remained unmatched. In germline, CDR1 is SGHRS, CDR2 YFSETQ. CDR3 protein: CASQVFTGVKDTQYF. The CDR3 bases are TGCGCCAGCCAGGTCTTTACAGGGGTGAAGGATACGCAGTATTTT. Using reference TRBV5-1 and TRBJ2-3 for the parts outside the CDR3, the full variable domain is KAGVTQTPRYLIKTRGQQVTLSCSPISGHRSVSWYQQTPGQGLQFLFEYFSETQRNKGNFPGRFSGRQFSNSRSEMNVSTLELGDSALYLCASQVFTGVKDTQYFGPGTRLTVL.

The gene calls are TRBV12-3 or TRBV12-4 and TRBJ1-1; no clear D gene. This CDR3 region has 12 residues. V shed 5 bases and J shed 5 bases, with 9 bases lying between them. CDR3 DNA: TGTGCCAGCAGTGACTATGGAACTGAAGCTTTCTTT. Translated: CASSDYGTEAFF.